Sequencing of this T cell receptor beta chain was carried out in a study of blood T cell repertoires in COVID-19. Study at large: Acute and convalescent COVID-19 specimens originated in the United States, Italy and Spain. T cells, B-cell-depleted T cells, or PBMCs supplied cDNA or gDNA.

How the authors handled the data: The authors estimated nucleated cell counts from reference gene primer amplification. This table comes from immunoSEQ multiplex PCR, and its TCRdb copy is limited to in-frame clones, with some not included. V and J calls and clone size are those listed in that table; D and trimming were worked out from the DNA. The sample yields about 190,000 clones, approximately 84% seen once. Germline V gene data show CDR1 as LGHDT and CDR2 as YNNKEL (reference sequence). The V segment lost 1 base and the J segment 6 bases; nucleotides outside the gene matches: 6. The CDR3 has 16 amino acids.

The sequencing sample was made of peripheral blood. This receptor was identified in a woman older than 75 with acute or convalescent COVID-19. The rearrangement joins TRBV3-1 (or the pseudogene TRBV3-2) to TRBJ2-3; 11 bases map to TRBD2. The DNA for the CDR3 is TGTGCCAGCAGCCAAGGGCGGCTAGCGGGAGGTGATACGCAGTATTTT. Protein product: CASSQGRLAGGDTQYF.